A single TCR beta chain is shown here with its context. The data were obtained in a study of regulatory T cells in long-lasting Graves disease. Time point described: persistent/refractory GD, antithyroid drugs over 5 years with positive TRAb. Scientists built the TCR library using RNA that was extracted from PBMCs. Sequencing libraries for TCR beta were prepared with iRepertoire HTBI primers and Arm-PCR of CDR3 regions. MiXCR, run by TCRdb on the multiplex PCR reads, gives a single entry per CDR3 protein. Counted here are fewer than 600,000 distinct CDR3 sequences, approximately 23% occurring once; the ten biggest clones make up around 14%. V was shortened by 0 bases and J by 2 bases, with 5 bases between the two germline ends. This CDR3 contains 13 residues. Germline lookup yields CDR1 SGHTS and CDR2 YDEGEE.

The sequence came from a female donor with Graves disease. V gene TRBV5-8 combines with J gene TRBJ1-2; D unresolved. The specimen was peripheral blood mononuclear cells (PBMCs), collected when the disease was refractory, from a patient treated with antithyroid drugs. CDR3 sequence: CASSLDVNYGYTF. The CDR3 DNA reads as TGTGCCAGCAGCTTGGACGTCAACTATGGCTACACCTTC.